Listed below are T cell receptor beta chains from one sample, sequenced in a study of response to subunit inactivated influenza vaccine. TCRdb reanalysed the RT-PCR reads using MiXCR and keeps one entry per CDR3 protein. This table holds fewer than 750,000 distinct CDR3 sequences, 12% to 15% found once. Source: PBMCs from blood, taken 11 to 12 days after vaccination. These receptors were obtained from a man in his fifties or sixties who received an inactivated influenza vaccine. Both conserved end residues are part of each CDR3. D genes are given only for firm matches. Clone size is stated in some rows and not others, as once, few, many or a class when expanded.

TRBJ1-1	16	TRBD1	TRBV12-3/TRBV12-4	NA	CASSLLDRGRGAEAFF	TGTGCCAGCAGTTTATTGGACAGGGGGCGCGGGGCTGAAGCTTTCTTT
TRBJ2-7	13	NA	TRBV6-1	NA	CASRFEGHDEQYF	TGTGCCAGCAGGTTTGAGGGGCACGACGAGCAGTACTTC
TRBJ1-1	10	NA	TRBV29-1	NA	CSVEDRPAFF	TGCAGCGTTGAAGACCGGCCGGCTTTCTTT
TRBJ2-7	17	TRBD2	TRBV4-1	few	CASSQHLPGLGGYEQYF	TGCGCCAGCAGCCAACACCTCCCGGGACTAGGGGGATACGAGCAGTACTTC
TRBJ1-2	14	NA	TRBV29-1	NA	CSVEGAGFNYGYTF	TGCAGCGTTGAAGGAGCGGGTTTCAACTATGGCTACACCTTC
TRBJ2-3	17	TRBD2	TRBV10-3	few	CAIKNRLAGAGTDTQYF	TGTGCCATCAAAAATCGACTAGCGGGAGCTGGGACAGATACGCAGTATTTT
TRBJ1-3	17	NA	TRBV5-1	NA	CASSLWGAAYSGNTIYF	TGCGCCAGCAGCTTATGGGGGGCCGCGTACTCTGGAAACACCATATATTTT
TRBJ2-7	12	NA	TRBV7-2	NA	CASAPGGYEQYF	TGTGCCAGCGCCCCAGGAGGCTACGAGCAGTACTTC
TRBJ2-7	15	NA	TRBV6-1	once	CASSPAGSLSYEQYF	TGTGCCAGCAGTCCCGCCGGTAGCCTTTCCTACGAGCAGTACTTC
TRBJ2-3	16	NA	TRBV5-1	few	CASSLEGDLNTDTQYF	TGCGCCAGCAGCTTGGAGGGGGACTTAAACACAGATACGCAGTATTTT
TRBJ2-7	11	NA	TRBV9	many	CASGNSYEQYF	TGTGCCAGCGGAAACTCCTACGAGCAGTACTTC
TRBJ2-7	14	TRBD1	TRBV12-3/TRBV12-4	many	CASRDTGTAYEQYF	TGTGCCAGCAGGGATACCGGGACAGCTTACGAGCAGTACTTC
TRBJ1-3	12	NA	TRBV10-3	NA	CATGTGGNTIYF	TGTGCCACGGGGACTGGTGGAAACACCATATATTTT
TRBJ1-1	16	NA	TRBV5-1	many	CASSPNRVWMDTEAFF	TGCGCCAGCAGCCCAAACAGGGTGTGGATGGACACTGAAGCTTTCTTT
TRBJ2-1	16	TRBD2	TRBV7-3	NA	CAISLRGGSSYNEQFF	TGTGCCATCAGCTTACGGGGCGGGAGCTCCTACAATGAGCAGTTCTTC
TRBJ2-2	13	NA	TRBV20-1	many	CSARDGSTGELFF	TGCAGTGCTAGAGATGGTAGCACCGGGGAGCTGTTTTTT
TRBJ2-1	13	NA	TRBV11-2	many	CASSSLGYNEQFF	TGTGCCAGCTCTTCATTGGGGTACAATGAGCAGTTCTTC
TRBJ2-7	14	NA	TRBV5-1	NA	CASSLDSGAREQYF	TGCGCCAGCAGCTTGGATTCAGGGGCGCGGGAGCAGTACTTC
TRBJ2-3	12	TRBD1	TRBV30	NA	CAWGGQGSGQYF	TGTGCCTGGGGAGGACAGGGGTCAGGGCAGTATTTT
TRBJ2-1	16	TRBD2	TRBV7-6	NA	CASSLTLAGGPIEQFF	TGTGCCAGCAGCTTAACCCTAGCGGGAGGGCCCATTGAGCAGTTCTTC